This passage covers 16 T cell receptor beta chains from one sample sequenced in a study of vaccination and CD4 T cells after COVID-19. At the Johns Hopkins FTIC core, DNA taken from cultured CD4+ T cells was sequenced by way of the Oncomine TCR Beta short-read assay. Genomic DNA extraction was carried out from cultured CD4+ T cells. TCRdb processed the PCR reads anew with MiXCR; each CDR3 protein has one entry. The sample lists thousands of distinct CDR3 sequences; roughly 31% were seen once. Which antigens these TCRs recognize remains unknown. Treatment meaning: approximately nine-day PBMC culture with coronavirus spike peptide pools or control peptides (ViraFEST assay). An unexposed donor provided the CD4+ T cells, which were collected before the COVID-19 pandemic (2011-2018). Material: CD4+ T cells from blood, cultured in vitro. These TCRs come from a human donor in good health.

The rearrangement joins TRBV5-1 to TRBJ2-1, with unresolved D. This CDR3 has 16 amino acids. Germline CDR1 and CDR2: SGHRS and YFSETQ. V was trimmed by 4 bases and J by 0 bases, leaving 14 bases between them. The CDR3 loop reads CASSPVGRSSYNEQFF. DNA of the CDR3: TGCGCCAGCAGCCCGGTCGGACGCAGCTCCTACAATGAGCAGTTCTTC.

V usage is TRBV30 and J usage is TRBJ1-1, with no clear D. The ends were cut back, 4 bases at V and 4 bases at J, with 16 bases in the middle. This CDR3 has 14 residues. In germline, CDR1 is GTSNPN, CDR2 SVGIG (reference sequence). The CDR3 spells CAWTKGFLGTEAFF. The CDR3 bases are TGTGCCTGGACCAAAGGGTTTCTGGGCACTGAAGCTTTCTTT.

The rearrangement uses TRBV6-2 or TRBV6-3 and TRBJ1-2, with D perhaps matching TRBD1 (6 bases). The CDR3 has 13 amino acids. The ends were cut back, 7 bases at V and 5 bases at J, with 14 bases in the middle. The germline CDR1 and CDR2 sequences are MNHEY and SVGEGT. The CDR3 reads CASKRGSSYGYTF. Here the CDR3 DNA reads TGTGCCAGCAAAAGGGGGAGCAGTTATGGCTACACCTTC.

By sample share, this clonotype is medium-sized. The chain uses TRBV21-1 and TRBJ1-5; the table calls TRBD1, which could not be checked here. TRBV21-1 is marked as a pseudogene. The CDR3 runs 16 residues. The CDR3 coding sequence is TGTGCCAGCTCGGTACCCCTGACGCGTAGCAATCAGCCCCAGCATTTT. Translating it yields CASSVPLTRSNQPQHF.

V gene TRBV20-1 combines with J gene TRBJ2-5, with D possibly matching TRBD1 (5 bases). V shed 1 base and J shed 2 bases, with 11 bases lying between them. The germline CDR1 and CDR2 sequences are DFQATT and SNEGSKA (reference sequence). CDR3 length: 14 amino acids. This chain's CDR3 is CSARGAGQQETQYF. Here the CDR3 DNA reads TGCAGTGCTAGAGGCGCAGGACAACAAGAGACCCAGTACTTC.

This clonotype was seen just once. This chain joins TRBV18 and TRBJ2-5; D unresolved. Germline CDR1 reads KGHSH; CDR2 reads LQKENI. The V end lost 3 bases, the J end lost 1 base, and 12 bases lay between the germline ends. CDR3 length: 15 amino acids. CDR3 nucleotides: TGTGCCAGCTCACCTCTTGGTTTGCCCCAAGAGACCCAGTACTTC. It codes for CASSPLGLPQETQYF.

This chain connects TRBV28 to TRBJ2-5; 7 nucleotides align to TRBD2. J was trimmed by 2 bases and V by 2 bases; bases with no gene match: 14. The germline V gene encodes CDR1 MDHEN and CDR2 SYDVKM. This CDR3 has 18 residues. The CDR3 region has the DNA TGTGCCAGCAGTTTACCGCCGGGAACACTAGCGACTCAAGAGACCCAGTACTTC. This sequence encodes CASSLPPGTLATQETQYF.

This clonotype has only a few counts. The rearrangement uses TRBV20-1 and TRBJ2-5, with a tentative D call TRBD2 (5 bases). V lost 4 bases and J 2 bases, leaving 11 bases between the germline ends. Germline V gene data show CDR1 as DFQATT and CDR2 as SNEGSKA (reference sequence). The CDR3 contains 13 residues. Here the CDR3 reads CSATRAGQETQYF. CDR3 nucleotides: TGCAGTGCTACGAGGGCAGGACAAGAGACCCAGTACTTC.

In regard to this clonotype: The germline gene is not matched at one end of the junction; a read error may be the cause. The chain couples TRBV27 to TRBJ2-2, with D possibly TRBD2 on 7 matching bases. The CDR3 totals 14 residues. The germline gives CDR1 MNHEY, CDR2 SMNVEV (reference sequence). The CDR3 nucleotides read TGTGCCAGCAGTCAAGACAGGCCGTCGGGGGGGCTGTTTTTT. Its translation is CASSQDRPSGGLFF.

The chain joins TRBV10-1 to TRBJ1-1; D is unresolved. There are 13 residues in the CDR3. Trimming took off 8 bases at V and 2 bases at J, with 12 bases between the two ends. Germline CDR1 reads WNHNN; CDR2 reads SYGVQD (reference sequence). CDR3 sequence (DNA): TGCGCCAGCCCCCCACTCGCTAACACTGAAGCTTTCTTT. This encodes CASPPLANTEAFF.

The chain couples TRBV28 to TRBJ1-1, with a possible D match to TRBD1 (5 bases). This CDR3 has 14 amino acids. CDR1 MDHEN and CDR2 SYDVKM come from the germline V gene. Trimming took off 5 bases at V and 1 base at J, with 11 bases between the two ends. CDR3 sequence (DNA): TGTGCCAGCAGTGACCCAGGGTCGAACACTGAAGCTTTCTTT. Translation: CASSDPGSNTEAFF. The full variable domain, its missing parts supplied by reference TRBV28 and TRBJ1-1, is DVKVTQSSRYLVKRTGEKVFLECVQDMDHENMFWYRQDPGLGLRLIYFSYDVKMKEKGDIPEGYSVSREKKERFSLILESASTNQTSMYLCASSDPGSNTEAFFGQGTRLTVV.

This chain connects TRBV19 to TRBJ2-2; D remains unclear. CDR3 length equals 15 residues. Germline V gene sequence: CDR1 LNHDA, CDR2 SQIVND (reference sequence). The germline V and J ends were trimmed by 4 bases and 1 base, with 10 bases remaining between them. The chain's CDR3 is CASSSSWGNTGELFF. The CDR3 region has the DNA TGTGCCAGTAGTAGCAGTTGGGGGAACACCGGGGAGCTGTTTTTT. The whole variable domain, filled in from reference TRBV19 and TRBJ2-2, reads DGGITQSPKYLFRKEGQNVTLSCEQNLNHDAMYWYRQDPGQGLRLIYYSQIVNDFQKGDIAEGYSVSREKKESFPLTVTSAQKNPTAFYLCASSSSWGNTGELFFGEGSRLTVL.

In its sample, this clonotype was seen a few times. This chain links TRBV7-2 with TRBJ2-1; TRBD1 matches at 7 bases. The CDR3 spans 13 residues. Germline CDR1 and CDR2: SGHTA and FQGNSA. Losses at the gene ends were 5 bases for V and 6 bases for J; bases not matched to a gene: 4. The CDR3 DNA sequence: TGTGCCAGCAGCCCGGGACAGAGCAATGAGCAGTTCTTC. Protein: CASSPGQSNEQFF.

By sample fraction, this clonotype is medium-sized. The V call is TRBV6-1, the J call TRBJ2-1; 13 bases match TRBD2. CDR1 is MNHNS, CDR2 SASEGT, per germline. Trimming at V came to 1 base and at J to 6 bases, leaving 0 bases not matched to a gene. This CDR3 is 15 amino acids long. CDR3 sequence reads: CASSEGTSGSNEQFF. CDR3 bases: TGTGCCAGCAGTGAAGGGACTAGCGGGAGCAATGAGCAGTTCTTC.

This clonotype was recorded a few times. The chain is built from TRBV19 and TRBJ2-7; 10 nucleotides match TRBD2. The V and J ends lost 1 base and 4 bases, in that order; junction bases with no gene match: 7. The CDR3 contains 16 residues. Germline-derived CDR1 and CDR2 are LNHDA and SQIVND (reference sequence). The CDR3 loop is CASSIGGASGSYEQYF. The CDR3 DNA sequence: TGTGCCAGTAGTATAGGCGGAGCTAGCGGGAGTTACGAGCAGTACTTC.

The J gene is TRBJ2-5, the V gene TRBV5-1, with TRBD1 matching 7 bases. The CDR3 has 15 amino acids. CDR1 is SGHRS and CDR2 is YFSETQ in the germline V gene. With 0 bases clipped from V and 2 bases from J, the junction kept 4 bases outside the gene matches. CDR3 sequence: CASSLVMTGQETQYF. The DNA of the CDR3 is TGCGCCAGCAGCTTGGTTATGACAGGGCAAGAGACCCAGTACTTC.